This TCR beta chain originates from a study of T cell changes during pregnancy in multiple sclerosis (dated by TCRdb to between 2019 and 2020). A note on the overall study: Changes in the T cell repertoire over the course of pregnancy were examined in this study in women with multiple sclerosis.

The method was the immunoSEQ multiplex PCR assay. TCRdb took over this immuneACCESS table, retaining in-frame rearrangements with V and J assigned. Such tables are incomplete; in checked studies, under half of the missing clones stem from an unresolved V gene, and the remainder is unexplained. A total of about 68,000 clones appear in this sample, roughly 92% of them only once. The biggest ten clones account for over 3.5% of the sample. For CDR1 and CDR2, the germline V gene (reference sequence) lists SEHNR and FQNEAQ. Taken from cysteine to phenylalanine, the CDR3 has 15 residues. Left in the record is the CDR3 DNA by itself, 45 bases read in frame from the first base. V is cut by 5 bases and J by 5 bases, and the space between the germline ends is 16 bases. Concerning this clone itself: Which antigen it targets is not known. Per-nucleotide qualities are absent, and no much larger clonotype sits a single base away.

This sequence uses TRBV7-9 and TRBJ2-1; matching of 5 bases hints at TRBD2 as the D gene. This receptor was identified in a female donor in good health, enrolled as a control in a pregnancy study. Sequencing used peripheral blood, obtained after pregnancy. The nucleotide sequence is TGTGCCAGCAGCCAAGGCGGACTGGATCACAATGAGCAGTTCTTC. It codes for CASSQGGLDHNEQFF.